This TCR beta chain was found in a study of shared clonotypes between healthy human individuals (dated by TCRdb to about 2020). A note on the overall study: The cohort comprised two women and a few men aged 18 to 49 years. The study deeply sequenced blood TCR repertoires of about 5 healthy adults to estimate repertoire size and the extent of clonotype sharing between individuals. To increase sequencing depth and limit assay-specific biases, TCR repertoire library preparation and sequencing were carried out by different laboratories using diverse techniques. Per donor, leukapheresis produced somewhere between about 0.94 and 9.5 billion PBMCs. Overall study outcomes, separate from this receptor: Based on pairwise subsampling, the degree of clonotype sharing among donors was expected to be affected by sequencing depth. Because the study included a small number of donors, the genetic and exposure-history diversity represented was limited. Sampling was restricted to blood, and TCR repertoires in tissue are likely to differ from TCR repertoires in blood.

CDR1 MDHEN and CDR2 SYDVKM were looked up in the germline V gene. Spanning cysteine to phenylalanine, the CDR3 consists of 12 amino acids. Just CDR3 DNA is preserved here, 36 bases in frame from base 1. The junction shows trimming of 5 bases on V and 7 bases on J, plus 8 bases between the germline ends. Using the deep immunoSEQ assay, TCR CDR3 regions were amplified from genomic DNA by multiplex PCR. For each cell subset, the extracted genomic DNA was distributed evenly across all wells of several immunoSEQ 96-well plates, and each plate served as one replicate. Each replicate PCR for unsorted PBMC received about 0.3 ug genomic DNA, equal to approximately 30,000 T cell genomes. Unsorted PBMC genomic DNA was sequenced across ten immunoSEQ deep assay plates. The purified libraries were quantified using a Qubit 3.0 fluorometer, sized with a Bioanalyzer 2100, and then quantified again using the KAPA Library Quantification kit. Every immunoSEQ 96-well plate was sequenced on a dedicated single-read 150-cycle Illumina NextSeq 550 flow cell. As for the authors' bioinformatics: Because only junctional sequences without quality scores were contained in the immunoSEQ output, filtering matching that applied to full-length reads could not be performed. To assign V/J genes and CDR3, sequences were annotated using PyIR, a Python wrapper for IgBLAST v1.9, with IMGT germline references. Reads were filtered out if the reads had weak V/J assignments (E-value above 1e-6), no CDR3, stop codons, out-of-frame junctions, or ambiguous translated residues. V3J clonotypes were defined by identical inferred V gene, J gene, and CDR3 amino acid sequence. The percentage overlap between two repertoires was calculated by dividing the number of shared unique clonotypes by the size of the smaller repertoire. RTK rarefaction, the Chao1 estimator, and Recon v2.1 estimates of unobserved clonotypes were used to assess repertoire richness. TCRdb re-hosts the immuneACCESS table, in-frame sequences only. Its copies lack some clones; in the studies checked, an unresolved V gene accounts for under half of them, and the cause for the rest is not known. The V and J calls and clone size were taken over from that table, and D and trimming were inferred from the DNA. Counted in this sample were some 530,000 clones; around four fifths of them appeared once. 12% of the sample belongs to the ten largest clones.

Healthy HIV-negative adults with no recently reported acute infections or vaccinations were included as donors. All donors were Caucasian adults living in Nashville, Tennessee, USA. For unsorted samples, approximately 81 million PBMCs were counted, and genomic DNA was extracted using the QIAamp DNA Blood Mini kit. Blood was collected by leukapheresis, and PBMCs were isolated by Ficoll-Histopaque density gradient centrifugation and then cryopreserved in liquid nitrogen vapor phase. This clone appeared a few times. The antigen it recognizes is unknown. No base qualities exist here, and no much larger clone lies one base off it.

The clonotype comes from a middle-aged woman in good health. Some clones in this sample may be carry-over from other donors' samples. The chain is assembled from TRBV28 and TRBJ2-2; the D gene is not confidently resolved. Sequenced input: PBMCs. The nucleotides read TGTGCCAGCAGTCAACCGGGCGGGGAGCTGTTTTTT. Its protein reads: CASSQPGGELFF.